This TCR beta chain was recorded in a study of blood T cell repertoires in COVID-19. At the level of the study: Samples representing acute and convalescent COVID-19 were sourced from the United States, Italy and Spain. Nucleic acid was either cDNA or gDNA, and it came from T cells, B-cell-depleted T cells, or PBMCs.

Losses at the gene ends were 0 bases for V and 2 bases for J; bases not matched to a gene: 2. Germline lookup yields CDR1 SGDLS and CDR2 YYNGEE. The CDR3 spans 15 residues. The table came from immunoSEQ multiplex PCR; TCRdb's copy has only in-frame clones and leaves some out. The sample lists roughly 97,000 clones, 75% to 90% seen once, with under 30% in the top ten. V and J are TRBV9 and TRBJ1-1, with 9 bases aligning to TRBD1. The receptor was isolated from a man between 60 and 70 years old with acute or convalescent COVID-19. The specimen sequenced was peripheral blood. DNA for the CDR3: TGTGCCAGCAGCGTAGACAGGGGGCCCAACACTGAAGCTTTCTTT. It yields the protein CASSVDRGPNTEAFF.